The present T cell receptor beta chain was sequenced within a study of blood T cell repertoires in COVID-19 (dated by TCRdb to 2018 to 2020). A note on the overall study: Samples covering the acute and convalescent phases of COVID-19 were provided by collaborators in the United States, Italy and Spain. The material from the prospective study consisted of cDNA or gDNA derived from T cells, B-cell-depleted T cells, or PBMCs. The dataset comprised deeply sampled blood TCRbeta repertoires from subjects exposed to, actively infected with, or recovered from COVID-19. The repertoires were released in a freely available public database intended as a resource for research on the immune response to SARS-CoV-2. The samples were drawn from two sources: the first 160 participants of the ongoing ImmuneRACE study, and about 1,300 subjects contributed by 6 global collaborators. Nearly every sample came with metadata listing a de-identified subject ID, COVID-19 status, age in years and sex. Where HLA class I and class II types were available, the types were taken from metadata supplied by the sample provider, not from assay-based typing. Beyond this particular receptor, the publication reports: How much clinical and demographic metadata was included differed by source and by participant, and the metadata was provided uncurated.

The immunoSEQ Assay, a bias-controlled multiplex PCR, was used to amplify TCRbeta CDR3 regions from genomic DNA. From the authors' description of their analysis: The number of nucleated cells in each sample was estimated by amplification of reference gene primers within the assay. To quantify the absolute abundance of each unique TCRbeta CDR3 rearrangement, sequence reads were collapsed and filtered. Productive Simpson clonality was computed per sample as the square root of Simpson's diversity index over productive rearrangements. Entries here come from immuneACCESS through TCRdb and include only in-frame sequences with V and J called. Some clones fail to appear in such tables; in the studies checked, an unresolved V gene covers under half of the shortfall, and the cause of the remainder is unknown. From that table come the V and J calls and clone size; the DNA was used to work out D and trimming. The sample data list around 270,000 clones, and roughly 86% of these were observed just once. The leading ten clones occupy less than 3% of the sample.

As for this clone: No cognate antigen has been identified for it. Base qualities are missing; no much larger clone stands one base away.

Sequences SGHTA (CDR1) and FQGNSA (CDR2) are obtained from the germline V gene. The CDR3 numbers 17 residues from cysteine through phenylalanine. Only the CDR3 region is kept as DNA, spanning 51 bases read in frame from base 1. The trim is 0 bases for V and 0 bases for J, with a gap of 12 bases between the germline ends. Collaborating institutions collected whole blood in K2EDTA tubes following their own protocols. For TCRbeta analysis, collaborators shipped samples in one of three forms: frozen whole blood, isolated PBMCs, or DNA extracted from either of those sample types. Specimen: peripheral blood. Here the chain combines TRBV7-2 and TRBJ1-3; TRBD1 is perhaps the D gene, given 5 matching bases. This clonotype originated in a woman aged 45-65 years with acute or convalescent COVID-19. The bases read TGTGCCAGCAGCTTAGCCCCTACAGGAGTCTCTGGAAACACCATATATTTT. Protein translation: CASSLAPTGVSGNTIYF. With the rest looked up from the reference TRBV7-2 and TRBJ1-3 genes rather than sequenced, the full variable domain is GAGVSQSPSNKVTEKGKDVELRCDPISGHTALYWYRQSLGQGLEFLIYFQGNSAPDKSGLPSDRFSAERTGGSVSTLTIQRTQQEDSAVYLCASSLAPTGVSGNTIYFGEGSWLTVV.